This entry lists 29 T cell receptor beta chains sequenced from one sample in a study of control samples from healthy donors and cancer patients. Here immunoSEQ multiplex PCR was the method, and the copy in TCRdb shows in-frame clones only, minus some. This table holds tens of thousands of clones, about 88% found once. The sample comprised blood. The receptors here all came from a woman between 65 and 79 years old in good health.

This chain links TRBV2 with TRBJ2-7, with D unclear. With 5 bases removed from V and 9 bases from J, the gap between germline ends came to 14 bases. Per germline, CDR1 SNHLY and CDR2 FYNNEI. The CDR3 runs 12 residues. CDR3 region: CASSSRHLGQYF. In nucleotides, the CDR3 is TGTGCCAGCAGTTCAAGACACCTAGGGCAGTACTTC. Variable domain in full (rest from reference TRBV2 and TRBJ2-7): EPEVTQTPSHQVTQMGQEVILRCVPISNHLYFYWYRQILGQKVEFLVSFYNNEISEKSEIFDDQFSVERPDGSNFTLKIRSTKLEDSAMYFCASSSRHLGQYFGPGTRLTVT.

The chain uses TRBV19 and TRBJ2-3, with 9 bases fitting TRBD2. J was trimmed by 0 bases and V by 6 bases; bases with no gene match: 7. CDR3 length equals 16 residues. The V gene's germline CDR1 is LNHDA and CDR2 SQIVND (reference sequence). This CDR3 reads CASSLQRGASTDTQYF. Written as DNA, the CDR3 is TGTGCCAGTAGCCTACAGCGGGGGGCTAGCACAGATACGCAGTATTTT.

V and J are TRBV7-9 and TRBJ1-3; TRBD1 matches at 7 bases. The CDR3 consists of 15 residues. Per germline, CDR1 SEHNR and CDR2 FQNEAQ (reference sequence). V was clipped by 6 bases and J by 1 base; unmatched bases: 6. CDR3 nucleotides: TGTGCCAGCAGGGGTTACAGGGGTTCTGGAAACACCATATATTTT. Translation gives CASRGYRGSGNTIYF.

V and J are TRBV25-1 and TRBJ2-7; 8 positions agree with TRBD1. V trimming: 5 bases; J trimming: 2 bases; junction bases outside the gene matches: 5. The germline V gene has CDR1 MGHDK and CDR2 SYGVNS. The CDR3 has 14 residues. The CDR3 reads CASSLGTGPYEQYF. In DNA, the CDR3 is TGTGCCAGCAGTCTAGGGACAGGACCCTACGAGCAGTACTTC.

The chain is built from TRBV7-9 and TRBJ2-1; 11 positions match TRBD2. The CDR3 consists of 14 residues. Germline-derived CDR1 and CDR2 are SEHNR and FQNEAQ (reference sequence). The trim removed 6 bases at V and 12 bases at J, leaving 10 bases unmatched. The CDR3 sequence is CASSAGLAESGQFF. CDR3 nucleotides: TGTGCCAGCAGTGCGGGACTAGCGGAGTCGGGGCAGTTCTTC.

The rearrangement uses TRBV7-8 and TRBJ1-6, with D hard to call. Germline loops: CDR1 SGHVS, CDR2 FQNEAQ. V lost 1 base, J lost 7 bases, and 5 bases lay in between. The CDR3 is 13 amino acids. The CDR3 DNA is TGTGCCAGCAGCTTAGGCAAGAATTCACCCCTCCACTTT. Protein sequence: CASSLGKNSPLHF.

There are a few counts of this clone. The rearrangement joins TRBV19 to TRBJ1-2; 7 nucleotides line up with TRBD1. There are 15 residues in the CDR3. V lost 4 bases, J lost 2 bases, and 7 bases stayed unmatched. The germline V gene encodes CDR1 LNHDA and CDR2 SQIVND (reference sequence). DNA for the CDR3: TGTGCCAGTAGTAAAGGGACAGACCTCAACTATGGCTACACCTTC. Translating gives CASSKGTDLNYGYTF.

The chain carries TRBV6-2 or TRBV6-3 and TRBJ1-2; the match to TRBD1 covers 8 bases. Germline V lookup: CDR1 MNHEY, CDR2 SVGEGT. This CDR3 is 15 amino acids long. J was trimmed by 0 bases and V by 4 bases; bases with no gene match: 4. CDR3 nucleotides: TGTGCCAGCAGTTCCAGGGGGCGTCCTAACTATGGCTACACCTTC. This codes for CASSSRGRPNYGYTF.

V gene TRBV19 combines with J gene TRBJ1-3, with D possibly being TRBD1 (6 bases). The V and J ends lost 7 bases and 0 bases respectively, with 10 bases between them. CDR1 and CDR2 (germline): LNHDA, SQIVND (reference sequence). CDR3 length equals 14 residues. The CDR3 region is CASKGVNSGNTIYF. The CDR3 DNA sequence: TGTGCCAGTAAGGGGGTCAACTCTGGAAACACCATATATTTT.

The rearrangement uses TRBV6-5 and TRBJ1-4, with TRBD1 matching over 7 bases. The CDR3 consists of 14 residues. CDR1 and CDR2 (germline): MNHEY, SVGAGI. J lost 3 bases, V lost 7 bases, and 5 bases had no gene match. CDR3 sequence: CASTTGISNEKLFF. The CDR3 DNA reads as TGTGCCAGCACGACAGGGATTTCTAATGAAAAACTGTTTTTT.

The chain employs TRBV5-1 and TRBJ2-5; D assignment may be TRBD1 or TRBD2 (5 bases each). V lost 4 bases and J lost 1, with 11 bases in between. CDR3 length: 14 residues. Germline lookup yields CDR1 SGHRS and CDR2 YFSETQ. The CDR3 DNA reads TGCGCCAGCAGCGCACCGGGACCCCAAGAGACCCAGTACTTC. Protein sequence: CASSAPGPQETQYF.

The chain joins TRBV5-1 to TRBJ1-1; 8 positions match TRBD1. The ends lost 0 bases at V and 3 bases at J; junction bases unmatched: 4. Germline CDR1 and CDR2: SGHRS and YFSETQ. The CDR3 loop spans 15 amino acids. The chain's CDR3 is CASSLGNRGDTEAFF. The CDR3 bases are TGCGCCAGCAGCTTGGGTAACAGGGGGGACACTGAAGCTTTCTTT.

V gene TRBV5-4 combines with J gene TRBJ2-7; TRBD2 matches 8 bases. V gave up 1 base and J gave up 3 bases; unmatched junction bases: 6. The germline CDR1 and CDR2 sequences are SGHNT and YYREEE (reference sequence). The CDR3 runs to 15 residues. The CDR3 is CASSLPGGENYEQYF. The CDR3 bases are TGTGCCAGCAGCTTGCCCGGGGGGGAAAACTACGAGCAGTACTTC.

This chain connects TRBV6-2 or TRBV6-3 to TRBJ1-1; no clear D gene. CDR3 size: 13 residues. Germline values: CDR1 MNHEY, CDR2 SVGEGT. With 4 bases removed from V and 2 bases from J, the gap between germline ends came to 8 bases. Written as DNA, the CDR3 is TGTGCCAGCAGTTTGAAGACCAACACTGAAGCTTTCTTT. Translating it yields CASSLKTNTEAFF.

The V gene is TRBV3-1 (or the pseudogene TRBV3-2), the J gene TRBJ2-7; no clear D gene. Per germline, CDR1 LGHDT and CDR2 YNNKEL (reference sequence). The CDR3 has 13 amino acids. The V and J ends lost 3 bases and 0 bases respectively, with 6 bases between them. The CDR3, as DNA: TGTGCCAGCAGCCACGGCAGCTCCTACGAGCAGTACTTC. This sequence encodes CASSHGSSYEQYF.

This clone occurred once. The chain carries TRBV18 and TRBJ2-3; D is possibly TRBD2 (6 bases). V was shortened by 6 bases and J by 2 bases, with 15 bases between the two germline ends. The CDR3 has 15 residues. Per the germline V gene, CDR1 is KGHSH and CDR2 is LQKENI. The chain's CDR3 is CASSSLRTTTDTQYF. The CDR3 region has the DNA TGTGCCAGCTCGTCGCTTAGGACTACCACAGATACGCAGTATTTT.

This rearrangement joins TRBV7-9 to TRBJ2-2; TRBD1 matches at 9 bases. The J segment lost 2 bases and the V segment lost 5 bases, leaving 6 bases of the junction unmatched. This CDR3 region has 16 residues. From germline, CDR1 is SEHNR and CDR2 FQNEAQ (reference sequence). The CDR3 loop is CASSTRTGVNTGELFF. The DNA for the CDR3 is TGTGCCAGCAGCACTCGGACAGGGGTTAACACCGGGGAGCTGTTTTTT.

The chain combines TRBV5-4 with TRBJ1-5; D may be TRBD1 (6 bases). Germline V gene data show CDR1 as SGHNT and CDR2 as YYREEE (reference sequence). The CDR3 extends over 13 amino acids. Trimming shortened V by 4 bases and J by 5 bases, and 10 bases separated the two germline ends. CDR3 sequence: CASSQDSHQPQHF. CDR3 nucleotides: TGTGCCAGCAGCCAGGACAGTCATCAGCCCCAGCATTTT. Full variable domain (remainder filled in from reference TRBV5-4 and TRBJ1-5): ETGVTQSPTHLIKTRGQQVTLRCSSQSGHNTVSWYQQALGQGPQFIFQYYREEENGRGNFPPRFSGLQFPNYSSELNVNALELDDSALYLCASSQDSHQPQHFGDGTRLSIL.

This chain links TRBV6-5 with TRBJ2-7, with D unclear. CDR3 length: 13 residues. Trimming removed 5 bases at V and 4 bases at J, with 12 bases between. The germline CDR1 and CDR2 sequences are MNHEY and SVGAGI. CDR3 coding DNA: TGTGCCAGCAGTCTAGGCCTGGGTTACGAGCAGTACTTC. Protein product: CASSLGLGYEQYF.

This chain links TRBV5-1 with TRBJ2-1; D perhaps matches TRBD1 (6 bases). Between the trimmed V and J ends, which lost 0 bases and 7 bases, there was a span of 17 bases. The CDR3 length is 16 residues. CDR1 is SGHRS and CDR2 is YFSETQ in the germline V gene. CDR3 sequence (DNA): TGCGCCAGCAGCTTGGAGGGGACACCCAACGGGAATGAGCAGTTCTTC. Its protein product is CASSLEGTPNGNEQFF.

This chain links TRBV19 with TRBJ2-7, with TRBD1 matching 7 bases. The germline CDR1 and CDR2 sequences are LNHDA and SQIVND (reference sequence). V lost 3 bases, J lost 9 bases, and 5 bases stayed unmatched. The CDR3 is 12 residues long. The CDR3 region is CASSMNRGGQYF. CDR3 sequence (DNA): TGTGCCAGTAGTATGAACAGGGGTGGGCAGTACTTC.

The chain employs TRBV10-2 and TRBJ1-5, with D perhaps TRBD1 (6 bases). CDR3 length: 16 amino acids. V shed 1 base and J shed 5 bases, with 15 bases lying between them. The germline V gene has CDR1 WSHSY and CDR2 SAAADI. CDR3 nucleotide sequence: TGCGCCAGCAGTGAGTGGGTAGGGGGTCCTGATCAGCCCCAGCATTTT. It yields the protein CASSEWVGGPDQPQHF.

This chain joins TRBV7-9 and TRBJ1-1, with D possibly matching TRBD1 (6 bases). The V end lost 1 base, the J end lost 0 bases, and 15 bases lay between the germline ends. Germline CDR1 is SEHNR and CDR2 is FQNEAQ (reference sequence). CDR3 length equals 17 residues. The CDR3 protein is CASSLGGGATMNTEAFF. CDR3 bases: TGTGCCAGCAGCTTAGGAGGGGGGGCGACGATGAACACTGAAGCTTTCTTT.

This clone was detected ten times or more. The chain couples TRBV4-1 to TRBJ1-5; unclear D gene. CDR3 length: 15 residues. The germline V gene encodes CDR1 MGHRA and CDR2 YSYEKL. V was shortened by 1 base and J by 2 bases, with 9 bases between the two germline ends. The CDR3 sequence is CASSQANMGNQPQHF. CDR3 nucleotide sequence: TGCGCCAGCAGCCAAGCAAACATGGGCAATCAGCCCCAGCATTTT.

V usage is TRBV6-2 or TRBV6-3 and J usage is TRBJ2-3; tentatively, D is TRBD1 (5 bases). The CDR3 contains 11 residues. Trimming removed 5 bases at V and 5 bases at J, with 5 bases between. The germline V gene has CDR1 MNHEY and CDR2 SVGEGT. CDR3 sequence reads: CASSQGDTQYF. CDR3 DNA: TGTGCCAGCAGTCAGGGAGATACGCAGTATTTT.

The chain joins TRBV3-1 (or the pseudogene TRBV3-2) to TRBJ2-2; a possible D gene is TRBD1 (5 bases). Germline lookup yields CDR1 LGHDT and CDR2 YNNKEL (reference sequence). Trimming took off 6 bases at V and 5 bases at J, with 10 bases between the two ends. This CDR3 is 13 amino acids long. The CDR3 region is CASSPGLTGELFF. Written as DNA, the CDR3 is TGTGCCAGCAGTCCAGGGTTGACCGGGGAGCTGTTTTTT.

This clone has only one observation. The V gene is TRBV6-1, the J gene TRBJ1-1; no clear D. The CDR3 has 13 residues. CDR1 is MNHNS and CDR2 is SASEGT in the germline V gene. V was shortened by 3 bases and J by 4 bases, with 9 bases between the two germline ends. DNA of the CDR3: TGTGCCAGCAGTGACAGAGCCTTCACTGAAGCTTTCTTT. Its translation: CASSDRAFTEAFF.

This clone was detected once. The rearrangement joins TRBV3-1 (or the pseudogene TRBV3-2) to TRBJ2-3; D is uncertain. The CDR3 is made up of 12 amino acids. V lost 2 bases and J 5 bases, leaving 5 bases between the germline ends. Germline loops: CDR1 LGHDT, CDR2 YNNKEL (reference sequence). The CDR3 DNA follows: TGTGCCAGCAGCCAACTAGGAGATACGCAGTATTTT. This translates into CASSQLGDTQYF.

The chain employs TRBV5-5 and TRBJ2-7; 7 bases agree with TRBD1. The CDR3 spans 15 residues. Losses at the gene ends were 4 bases for V and 0 bases for J; bases not matched to a gene: 7. The germline V gene encodes CDR1 SGHKS and CDR2 YYEKEE (reference sequence). The CDR3 loop reads CASSQDRLSSYEQYF. In DNA, the CDR3 is TGTGCCAGCAGCCAGGACAGGCTAAGCTCCTACGAGCAGTACTTC.